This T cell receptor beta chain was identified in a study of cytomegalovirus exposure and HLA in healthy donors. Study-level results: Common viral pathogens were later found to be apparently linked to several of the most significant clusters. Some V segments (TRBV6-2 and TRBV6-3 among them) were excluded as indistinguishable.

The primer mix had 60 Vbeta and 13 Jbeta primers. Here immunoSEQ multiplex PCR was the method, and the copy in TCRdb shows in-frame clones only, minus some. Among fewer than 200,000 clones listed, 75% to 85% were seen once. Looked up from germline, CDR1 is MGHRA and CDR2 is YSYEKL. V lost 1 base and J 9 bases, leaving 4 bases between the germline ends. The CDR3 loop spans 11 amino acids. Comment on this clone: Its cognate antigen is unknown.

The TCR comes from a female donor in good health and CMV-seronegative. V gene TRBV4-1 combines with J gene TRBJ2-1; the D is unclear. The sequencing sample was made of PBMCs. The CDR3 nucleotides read TGCGCCAGCAGCCAAGCTTTTGAGCAGTTCTTC. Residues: CASSQAFEQFF.